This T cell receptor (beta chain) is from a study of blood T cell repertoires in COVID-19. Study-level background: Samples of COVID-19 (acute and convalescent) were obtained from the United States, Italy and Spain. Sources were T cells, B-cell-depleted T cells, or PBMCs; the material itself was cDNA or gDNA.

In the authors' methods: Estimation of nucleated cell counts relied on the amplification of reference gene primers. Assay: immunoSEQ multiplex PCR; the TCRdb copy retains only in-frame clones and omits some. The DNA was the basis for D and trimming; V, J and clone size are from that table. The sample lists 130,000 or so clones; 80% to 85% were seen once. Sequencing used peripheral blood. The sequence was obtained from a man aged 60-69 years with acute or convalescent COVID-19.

The CDR3 sequence is CSTESLSYGYTF. CDR3 coding DNA: TGCAGCACTGAATCTCTGAGCTATGGCTACACCTTC. The chain is built from TRBV29-1 and TRBJ1-2; no reliable D call. Germline values: CDR1 SQVTM, CDR2 ANQGSEA. Between the trimmed V and J ends, which lost 8 bases and 4 bases, there was a span of 14 bases. CDR3 length: 12 amino acids. Using reference TRBV29-1 and TRBJ1-2 for the parts outside the CDR3, the full variable domain is SAVISQKPSRDICQRGTSLTIQCQVDSQVTMMFWYRQQPGQSLTLIATANQGSEATYESGFVIDKFPISRPNLTFSTLTVSNMSPEDSSIYLCSTESLSYGYTFGSGTRLTVV.